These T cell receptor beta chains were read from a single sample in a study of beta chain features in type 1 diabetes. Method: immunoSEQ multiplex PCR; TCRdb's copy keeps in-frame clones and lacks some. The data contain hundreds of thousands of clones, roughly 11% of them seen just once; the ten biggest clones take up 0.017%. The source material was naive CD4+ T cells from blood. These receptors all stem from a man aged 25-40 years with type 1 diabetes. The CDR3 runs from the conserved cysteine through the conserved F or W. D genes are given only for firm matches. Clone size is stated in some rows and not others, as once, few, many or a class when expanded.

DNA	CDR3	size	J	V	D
TGTGCCAGCAGGGCTACGGGGGAGCAGTACTTC	CASRATGEQYF	few	TRBJ2-7	TRBV10-3	-
TGTGCCAGCAGTGAAGACAACAATGAGCAGTTCTTC	CASSEDNNEQFF	few	TRBJ2-1	TRBV2	-
TGTGCCACCAGCTCCCGGGACAGGGCGAACACTGAAGCTTTCTTT	CATSSRDRANTEAFF	-	TRBJ1-1	TRBV15	TRBD1
TGTGCCAGCAGCCCCGGGACAGGGTTAGGAAACACCATATATTTT	CASSPGTGLGNTIYF	once	TRBJ1-3	TRBV6-5	TRBD1
TGTGCCAGCAGTTACAGGACAGGGGATTCACCCCTCCACTTT	CASSYRTGDSPLHF	few	TRBJ1-6	TRBV6-5	TRBD1
TGTGCCAGCAGAAATGGAGCGGGGGGGCGCTCCGGGGAGCTGTTTTTT	CASRNGAGGRSGELFF	-	TRBJ2-2	TRBV9	TRBD2
TGCGCCAGCAGCCTGGGACTAGCGGAATACAATGAGCAGTTCTTC	CASSLGLAEYNEQFF	-	TRBJ2-1	TRBV4-3	TRBD2
TGTGCCAGCAGCCGAACAGGGACAGATACGCAGTATTTT	CASSRTGTDTQYF	few	TRBJ2-3	TRBV7-9	-
TGCGCCAGCAGCTTAAGCGGTCCTCGCCTAGGGGAGACCCAGTACTTC	CASSLSGPRLGETQYF	-	TRBJ2-5	TRBV5-1	-
TGTGCTAGCAGCTTATTTGCAGGGGTGTACAATGAGCAGTTCTTC	CASSLFAGVYNEQFF	few	TRBJ2-1	TRBV7-7	-
TGTGCCAGCAGCCTCCGGGACAGCGACACTGAAGCTTTCTTT	CASSLRDSDTEAFF	few	TRBJ1-1	TRBV9	TRBD1
TGTGCCAGCAGCCCCGGACTAGGCAACACAGATACGCAGTATTTT	CASSPGLGNTDTQYF	few	TRBJ2-3	TRBV9	TRBD2
TGTGCCAGCAGTGAGCGGGTCACAGATACGCAGTATTTT	CASSERVTDTQYF	few	TRBJ2-3	TRBV25-1	-
TGTGCCAGCAGCGTAGGGGCAGGGGGGTACGAGCAGTACTTC	CASSVGAGGYEQYF	-	TRBJ2-7	TRBV9	-
TGTGCCAGTTCCCTTGCTCGGGTATACGAGCAGTACTTC	CASSLARVYEQYF	-	TRBJ2-7	TRBV11-2	-
TGTGCCAGCAGCCAAGGGACACTCTCCCGGAATGAGCAGTTCTTC	CASSQGTLSRNEQFF	few	TRBJ2-1	TRBV4-2	-
TGTGCTACACGTGGGGAGGGTCGGGTGAACACTGAAGCTTTCTTT	CATRGEGRVNTEAFF	-	TRBJ1-1	TRBV12-5	-
TGTGCCAGTAGTGTCCGGGATATAGGTTCACCCCTCCACTTT	CASSVRDIGSPLHF	-	TRBJ1-6	TRBV19	-
TGTGCCTGGAGTTCTTCAAGGACTAGCTCCGTTCAGGGTACGCAGTATTTT	CAWSSSRTSSVQGTQYF	-	TRBJ2-3	TRBV30	TRBD2
TGTGCCAGCAGCGTTAGGGGGAGCCGCACAGATACGCAGTATTTT	CASSVRGSRTDTQYF	few	TRBJ2-3	TRBV9	-
TGTGCCAGCAGCACCCGACAGGGTGGTATCCAACGCATGTCGGGAGAGCAGTTCTTC	CASSTRQGGIQRMSGEQFF	few	TRBJ2-1	TRBV7-8	TRBD1
TGTGCCAGCAGTGAAGGGTGGGGCACTGGGGCCAACGTCCTGACTTTC	CASSEGWGTGANVLTF	-	TRBJ2-6	TRBV2	-
TGTGCCCATCGCCGGGACACAAACTACAATGAGCAGTTCTTC	CAHRRDTNYNEQFF	-	TRBJ2-1	TRBV30	-
TGTGCCAGCTCCGCCCGCAGGGAGGACACTGAAGCTTTCTTT	CASSARREDTEAFF	-	TRBJ1-1	TRBV18	-
TGTGCCAGCAGAAAGACAGGCCGGCTAGACTATGGCTACACCTTC	CASRKTGRLDYGYTF	few	TRBJ1-2	TRBV11-2	-
TGTGCCAGCAGCCCTAGCTCCGGGGAGCTGTTTTTT	CASSPSSGELFF	-	TRBJ2-2	TRBV7-9	-
TGTGCCAGCAGCCACGGACAGGGGGGTCAGCCCCAGCATTTT	CASSHGQGGQPQHF	-	TRBJ1-5	TRBV6-6	TRBD1
TGTGCCAGCAGCGTAGGAGGCTCCAATTCACCCCTCCACTTT	CASSVGGSNSPLHF	few	TRBJ1-6	TRBV9	-
TGTGCCAGTAGTAGCACCCCAGGGGTAACCGGGGAGCTGTTTTTT	CASSSTPGVTGELFF	few	TRBJ2-2	TRBV19	-
TGCGCCAGCAGCTTTGGTCCGGTGAACACTGAAGCTTTCTTT	CASSFGPVNTEAFF	-	TRBJ1-1	TRBV5-1	-
TGTGCCAGCAGTCCTAACAGGGGAAGCCAGCCCCAGCATTTT	CASSPNRGSQPQHF	-	TRBJ1-5	TRBV28	TRBD1
TGTGCCAGCAGTGATATGGCGGGTTCCACCTACAATGAGCAGTTCTTC	CASSDMAGSTYNEQFF	-	TRBJ2-1	TRBV25-1	-
TGCGCCAGCAGCTTGCGTACCGCAGACACAGATACGCAGTATTTT	CASSLRTADTDTQYF	-	TRBJ2-3	TRBV5-1	-
TGTGCCAGCAGCTCCGGGTGGACAGAGTCCTACGAGCAGTACTTC	CASSSGWTESYEQYF	few	TRBJ2-7	TRBV7-9	-
TGTGCCAGCAGTCCTGAGGTGAACACTGAAGCTTTCTTT	CASSPEVNTEAFF	few	TRBJ1-1	TRBV2	-
TGTGCCAGCAGCCCTGGAGGACAGGGTAATGAAAAACTGTTTTTT	CASSPGGQGNEKLFF	few	TRBJ1-4	TRBV4-2	TRBD1